The clone carrying this TCR beta chain was observed a handful of times. The germline V gene has CDR1 DFQATT and CDR2 SNEGSKA (reference sequence). This CDR3 has 11 amino acids. V was clipped by 2 bases and J by 8 bases, with 9 bases between them. This entry belongs to a study of T-cell reconstitution after alpha-beta-depleted transplantation in children. Unique molecular identifiers tagged the TCRbeta library. In TCRdb, the PCR reads were re-called with MiXCR into one record per CDR3 protein. The sample contains some 290,000 distinct CDR3 sequences, approximately 9.8% of which appear only once. The TCR originated in a human donor who donated a stem cell graft to a child with SCID. V is TRBV20-1 and J is TRBJ2-5, with TRBD2 as a possible D gene (5 bases). This specimen was PBMCs from the stem cell graft donor, taken from the stem cell graft. The chain's CDR3 is CSARRDDTQYF. DNA of the CDR3: TGCAGTGCTAGACGGGATGACACCCAGTACTTC.